This entry is about one T cell receptor beta chain. Its antigen remains unidentified. The source of the sample is a study of cytomegalovirus exposure and HLA in healthy donors. As for the study in general: It was reported in a later analysis that the 95 to 150 validation repertoires used the same platform as the approximately 650 first-cohort repertoires. Study outcomes and limitations: High specificity and sensitivity for cytomegalovirus status were reported for the classifier. According to a later analysis, TCR clusters from the first cohort tended to co-occur in the 120 or so validation repertoires.

TCRdb keeps only in-frame clones here, not all; method: immunoSEQ multiplex PCR. Of fewer than 250,000 clones in the sample, approximately 88% were seen once. This TCR was recovered from a woman in her 30s in good health and CMV-seropositive. Input material: PBMCs.

The CDR3 nucleotides are TGTGCCAGCAGCTTTAGCGGGCTCCATGGGGAGACCCAGTACTTC. It translates to CASSFSGLHGETQYF. The chain joins TRBV11-2 to TRBJ2-5, with 7 nucleotides matching TRBD2. The V gene's germline CDR1 is SGHAT and CDR2 FQNNGV. The CDR3 sequence is 15 residues long. After removal of 3 bases from V and 5 bases from J, the junction contained 9 bases not matched to a gene.